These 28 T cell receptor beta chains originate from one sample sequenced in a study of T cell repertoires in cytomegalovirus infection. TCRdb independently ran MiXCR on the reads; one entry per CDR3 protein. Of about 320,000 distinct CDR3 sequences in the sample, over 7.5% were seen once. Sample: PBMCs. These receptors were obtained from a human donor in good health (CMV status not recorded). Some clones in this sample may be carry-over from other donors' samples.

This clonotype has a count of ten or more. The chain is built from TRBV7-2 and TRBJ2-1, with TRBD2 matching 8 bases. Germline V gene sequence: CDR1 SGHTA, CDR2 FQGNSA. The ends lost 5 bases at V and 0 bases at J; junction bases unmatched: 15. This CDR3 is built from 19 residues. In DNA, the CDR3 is TGTGCCAGCAGCCCCACTAGCGGACTAACACTTTTCTCCTACAATGAGCAGTTCTTC. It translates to CASSPTSGLTLFSYNEQFF.

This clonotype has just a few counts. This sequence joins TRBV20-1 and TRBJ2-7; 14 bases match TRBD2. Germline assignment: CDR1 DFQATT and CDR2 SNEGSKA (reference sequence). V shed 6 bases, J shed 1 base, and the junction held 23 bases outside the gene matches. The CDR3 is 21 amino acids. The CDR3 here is CSATRPPRLAGGPRVSYEQYF. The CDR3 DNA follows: TGCAGTGCCACCCGGCCCCCTCGACTAGCGGGGGGGCCCCGGGTTTCCTACGAGCAGTACTTC.

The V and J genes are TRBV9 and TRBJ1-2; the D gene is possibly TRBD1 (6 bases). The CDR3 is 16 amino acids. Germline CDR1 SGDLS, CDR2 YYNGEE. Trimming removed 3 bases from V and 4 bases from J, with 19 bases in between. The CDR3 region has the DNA TGTGCCAGCAGCGCGAGGGGGACGATCCCGGGCTATGGCTACACCTTC. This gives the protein CASSARGTIPGYGYTF.

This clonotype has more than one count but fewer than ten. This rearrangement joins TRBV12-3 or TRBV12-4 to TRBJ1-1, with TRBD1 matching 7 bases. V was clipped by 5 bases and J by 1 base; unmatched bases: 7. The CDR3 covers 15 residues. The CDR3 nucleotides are TGTGCCAGCAGTCCCCACAGGGGTGCGAACACTGAAGCTTTCTTT. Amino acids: CASSPHRGANTEAFF.

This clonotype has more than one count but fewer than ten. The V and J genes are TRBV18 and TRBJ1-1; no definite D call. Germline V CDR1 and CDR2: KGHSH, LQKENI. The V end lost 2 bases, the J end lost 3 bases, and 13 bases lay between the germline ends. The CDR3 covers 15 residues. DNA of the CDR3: TGTGCCAGCTCACCAGGTCAGAAAACCCACACTGAAGCTTTCTTT. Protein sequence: CASSPGQKTHTEAFF.

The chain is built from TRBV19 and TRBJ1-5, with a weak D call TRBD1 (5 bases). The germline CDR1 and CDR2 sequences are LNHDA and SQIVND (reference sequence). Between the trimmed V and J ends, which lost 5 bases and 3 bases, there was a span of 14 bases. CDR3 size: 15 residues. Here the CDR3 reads CASSLGTLHNQPQHF. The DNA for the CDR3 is TGTGCCAGTAGTCTCGGGACTCTACACAATCAGCCCCAGCATTTT.

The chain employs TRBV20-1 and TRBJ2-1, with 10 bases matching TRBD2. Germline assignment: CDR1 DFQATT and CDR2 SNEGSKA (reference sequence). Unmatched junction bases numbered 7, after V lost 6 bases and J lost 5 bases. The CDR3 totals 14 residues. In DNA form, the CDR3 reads TGCAGTGCAACTCTAGCGGGGGTAAACAATGAGCAGTTCTTC. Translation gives CSATLAGVNNEQFF.

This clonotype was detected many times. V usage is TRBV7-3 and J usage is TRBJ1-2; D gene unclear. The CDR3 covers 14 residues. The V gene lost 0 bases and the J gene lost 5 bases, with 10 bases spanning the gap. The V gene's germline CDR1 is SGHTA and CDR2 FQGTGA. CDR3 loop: CASSLTPGSYGYTF. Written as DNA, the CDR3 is TGTGCCAGCAGCTTAACTCCGGGGTCGTATGGCTACACCTTC.

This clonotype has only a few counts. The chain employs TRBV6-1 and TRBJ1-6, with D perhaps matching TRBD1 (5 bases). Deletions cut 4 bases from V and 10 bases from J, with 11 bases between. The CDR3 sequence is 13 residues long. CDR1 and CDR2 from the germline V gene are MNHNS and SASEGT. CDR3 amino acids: CASSAPWGSPLHF. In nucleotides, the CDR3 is TGTGCCAGCAGTGCGCCCTGGGGGTCACCCCTCCACTTT.

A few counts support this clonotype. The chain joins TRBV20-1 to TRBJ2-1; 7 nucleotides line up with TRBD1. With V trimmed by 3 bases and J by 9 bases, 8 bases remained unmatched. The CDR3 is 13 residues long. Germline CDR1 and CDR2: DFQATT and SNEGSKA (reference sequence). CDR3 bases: TGCAGTGCTAGGGACAGGTTTCGATTTGAGCAGTTCTTC. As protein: CSARDRFRFEQFF.

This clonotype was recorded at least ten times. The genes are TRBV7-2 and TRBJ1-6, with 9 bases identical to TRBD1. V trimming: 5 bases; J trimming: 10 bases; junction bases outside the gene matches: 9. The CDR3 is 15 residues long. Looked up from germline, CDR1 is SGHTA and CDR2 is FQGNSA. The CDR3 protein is CASSPRDRARSPLHF. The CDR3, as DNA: TGTGCCAGCAGCCCCCGGGACAGGGCACGATCACCCCTCCACTTT. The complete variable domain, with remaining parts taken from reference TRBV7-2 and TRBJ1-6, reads GAGVSQSPSNKVTEKGKDVELRCDPISGHTALYWYRQSLGQGLEFLIYFQGNSAPDKSGLPSDRFSAERTGGSVSTLTIQRTQQEDSAVYLCASSPRDRARSPLHFGNGTRLTVT.

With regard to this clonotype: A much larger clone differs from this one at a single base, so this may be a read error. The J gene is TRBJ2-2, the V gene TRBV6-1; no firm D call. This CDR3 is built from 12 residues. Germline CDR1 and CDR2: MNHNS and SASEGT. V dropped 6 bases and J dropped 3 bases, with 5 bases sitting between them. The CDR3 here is CASRLDTGELFF. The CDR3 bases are TGTGCCAGCAGACTCGACACCGGGGAGCTGTTTTTT.

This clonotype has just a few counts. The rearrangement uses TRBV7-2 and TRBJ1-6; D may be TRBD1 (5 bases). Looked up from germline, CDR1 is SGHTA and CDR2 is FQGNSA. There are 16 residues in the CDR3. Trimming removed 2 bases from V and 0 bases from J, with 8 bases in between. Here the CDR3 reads CASSLYRSSYNSPLHF. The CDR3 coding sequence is TGTGCCAGCAGCTTATACAGGAGCTCCTATAATTCACCCCTCCACTTT.

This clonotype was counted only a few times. The CDR3: CASSYSGLAWETQYF. CDR3 DNA: TGTGCCAGCAGTTACTCGGGACTAGCCTGGGAGACCCAGTACTTC. The chain employs TRBV6-2 or TRBV6-3 and TRBJ2-5, with TRBD2 matching 9 bases. V trimming: 0 bases; J trimming: 5 bases; junction bases outside the gene matches: 4. This CDR3 contains 15 residues. CDR1 is MNHEY, CDR2 SVGEGT, per germline.

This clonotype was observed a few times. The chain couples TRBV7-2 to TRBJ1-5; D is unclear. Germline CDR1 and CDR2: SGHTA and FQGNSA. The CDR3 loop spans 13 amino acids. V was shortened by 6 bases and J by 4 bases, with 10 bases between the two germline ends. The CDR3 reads CASRRTINQPQHF. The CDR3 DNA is TGTGCCAGCAGACGCACCATAAATCAGCCCCAGCATTTT.

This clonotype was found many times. CDR3 in DNA: TGTGCCAGCAGCTCGTCAAGGGAAGAGACCCAGTACTTC. Protein: CASSSSREETQYF. This sequence joins TRBV7-3 and TRBJ2-5; D gene unclear. The CDR3 is 13 amino acids. Germline-derived CDR1 and CDR2 are SGHTA and FQGTGA. Trimming left V 4 bases short and J 3 bases short, with 9 bases between.

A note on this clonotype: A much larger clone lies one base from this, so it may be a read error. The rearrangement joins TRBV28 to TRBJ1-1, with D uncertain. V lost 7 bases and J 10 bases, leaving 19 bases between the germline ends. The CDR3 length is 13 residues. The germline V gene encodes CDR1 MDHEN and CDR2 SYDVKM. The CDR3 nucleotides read TGTGCCAGCACAAATGAGAGGGCGTGGAGAGCTTTCTTT. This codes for CASTNERAWRAFF.

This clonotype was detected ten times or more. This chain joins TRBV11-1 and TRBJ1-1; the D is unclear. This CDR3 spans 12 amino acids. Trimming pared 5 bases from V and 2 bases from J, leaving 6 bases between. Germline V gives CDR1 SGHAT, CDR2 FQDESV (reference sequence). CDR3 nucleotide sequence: TGTGCCAGCAGCCCCCGCAACACTGAAGCTTTCTTT. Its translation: CASSPRNTEAFF.

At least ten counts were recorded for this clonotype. CDR3 in amino acids: CASSQTQGDGGYTF. Written as DNA, the CDR3 is TGCGCCAGCAGCCAAACACAGGGGGATGGTGGCTACACCTTC. The genes are TRBV4-3 and TRBJ1-2, with 8 nucleotides matching TRBD1. Germline V gene data show CDR1 as LGHNA and CDR2 as YSLEER. This CDR3 contains 14 residues. The trim removed 2 bases at V and 7 bases at J, leaving 6 bases unmatched.

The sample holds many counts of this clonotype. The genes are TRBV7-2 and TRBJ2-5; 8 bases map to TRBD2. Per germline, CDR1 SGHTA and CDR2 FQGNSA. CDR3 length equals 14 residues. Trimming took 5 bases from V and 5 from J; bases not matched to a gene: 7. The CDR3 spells CASSPSGSGETQYF. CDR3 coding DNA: TGTGCCAGCAGCCCCAGCGGGAGTGGGGAGACCCAGTACTTC. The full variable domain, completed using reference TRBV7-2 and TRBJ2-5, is GAGVSQSPSNKVTEKGKDVELRCDPISGHTALYWYRQSLGQGLEFLIYFQGNSAPDKSGLPSDRFSAERTGGSVSTLTIQRTQQEDSAVYLCASSPSGSGETQYFGPGTRLLVL.

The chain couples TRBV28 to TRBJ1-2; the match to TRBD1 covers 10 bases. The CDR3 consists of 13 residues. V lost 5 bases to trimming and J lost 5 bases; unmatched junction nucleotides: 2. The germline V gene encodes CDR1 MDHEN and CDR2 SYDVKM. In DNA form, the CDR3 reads TGTGCCAGCAGTGGACAGGGGGGGTATGGCTACACCTTC. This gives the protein CASSGQGGYGYTF.

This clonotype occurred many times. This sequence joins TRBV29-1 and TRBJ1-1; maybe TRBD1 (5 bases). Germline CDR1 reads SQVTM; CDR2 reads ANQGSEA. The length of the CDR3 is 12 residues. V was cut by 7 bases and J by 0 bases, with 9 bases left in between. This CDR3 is CSAAGLNTEAFF. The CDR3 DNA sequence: TGCAGCGCTGCGGGACTGAACACTGAAGCTTTCTTT. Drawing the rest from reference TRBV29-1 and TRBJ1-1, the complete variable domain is SAVISQKPSRDICQRGTSLTIQCQVDSQVTMMFWYRQQPGQSLTLIATANQGSEATYESGFVIDKFPISRPNLTFSTLTVSNMSPEDSSIYLCSAAGLNTEAFFGQGTRLTVV.

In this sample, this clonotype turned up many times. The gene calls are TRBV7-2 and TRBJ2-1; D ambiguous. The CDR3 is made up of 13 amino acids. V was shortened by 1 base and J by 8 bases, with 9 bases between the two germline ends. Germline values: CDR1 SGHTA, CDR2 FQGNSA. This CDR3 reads CASSLDKQHEQFF. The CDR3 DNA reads TGTGCCAGCAGCTTAGATAAGCAGCATGAGCAGTTCTTC.

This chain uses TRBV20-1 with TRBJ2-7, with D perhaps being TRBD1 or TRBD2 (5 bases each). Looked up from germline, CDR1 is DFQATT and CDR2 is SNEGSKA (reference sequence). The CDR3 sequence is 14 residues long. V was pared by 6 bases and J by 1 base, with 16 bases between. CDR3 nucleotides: TGCAGTGCAATCGGGACGGAGAAGTCCTACGAGCAGTACTTC. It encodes CSAIGTEKSYEQYF.

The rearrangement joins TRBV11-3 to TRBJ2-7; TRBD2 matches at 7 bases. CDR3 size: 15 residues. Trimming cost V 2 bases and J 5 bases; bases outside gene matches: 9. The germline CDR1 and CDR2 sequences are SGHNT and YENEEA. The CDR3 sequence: CASSLNAGASHEQYF. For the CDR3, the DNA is TGTGCCAGCAGCTTAAATGCGGGAGCATCCCACGAGCAGTACTTC.

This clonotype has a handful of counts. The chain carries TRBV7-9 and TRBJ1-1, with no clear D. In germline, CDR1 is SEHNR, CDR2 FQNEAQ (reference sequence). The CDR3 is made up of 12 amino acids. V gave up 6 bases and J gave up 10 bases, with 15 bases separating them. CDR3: CASRTWELGAFF. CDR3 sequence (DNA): TGTGCCAGCAGGACTTGGGAGTTGGGAGCTTTCTTT.

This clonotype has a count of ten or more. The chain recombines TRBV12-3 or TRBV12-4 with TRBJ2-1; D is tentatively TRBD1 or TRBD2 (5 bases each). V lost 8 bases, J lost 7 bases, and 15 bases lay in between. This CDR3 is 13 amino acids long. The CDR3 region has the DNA TGTGCCAGCTCCCTGGGACCTCCAAATGAGCAGTTCTTC. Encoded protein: CASSLGPPNEQFF.

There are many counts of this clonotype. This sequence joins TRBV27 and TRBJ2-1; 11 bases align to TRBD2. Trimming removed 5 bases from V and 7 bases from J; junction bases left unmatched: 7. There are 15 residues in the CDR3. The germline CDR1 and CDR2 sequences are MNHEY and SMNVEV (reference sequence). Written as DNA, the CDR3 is TGTGCCAGCAGTCTTACTAGCGGGGGCCAAAATGAGCAGTTCTTC. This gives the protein CASSLTSGGQNEQFF.